A selection of T cell receptor beta chains follows, all from one sample in a study of T cell responses to AZD1222 COVID-19 vaccine. Only in-frame clones appear in the TCRdb table, and some are missing; sequencing was by immunoSEQ multiplex PCR. The table includes over 45,000 clones, 70% to 90% detected once. This specimen was peripheral blood, taken on day 0 of AZD1222 vaccination. The receptors were sampled from an adult in good health. The CDR3 runs from the conserved cysteine through the conserved F or W. The order of the fields is D gene, V gene, J gene, clone size, CDR3 DNA, CDR3 protein. D genes are given only for firm matches. Clone size is shown for a subset of rows, as once, few, many or a class of expanded clone.

d_call: -
v_call: TRBV6-5
j_call: TRBJ2-3
clone_size: -
cdr3_nt: TGTGCCAGCGGACGTCGGGGTTGGAGCACAGATACGCAGTATTTT
cdr3_aa: CASGRRGWSTDTQYF

d_call: -
v_call: TRBV11-2
j_call: TRBJ1-2
clone_size: few
cdr3_nt: TGTGCCAGCAGCTTAGGGCGACAGGCCTTCGGAGGCTACACCTTC
cdr3_aa: CASSLGRQAFGGYTF

d_call: TRBD1
v_call: TRBV10-3
j_call: TRBJ2-7
clone_size: -
cdr3_nt: TGTGCCATCAGTGGGACTAAGGGGGACAGGGGGTACGACGAGCAGTACTTC
cdr3_aa: CAISGTKGDRGYDEQYF

d_call: -
v_call: TRBV5-6
j_call: TRBJ2-7
clone_size: -
cdr3_nt: TGTGCCAGCAGCTTCGGGGTGTTCTACGAGCAGTACTTC
cdr3_aa: CASSFGVFYEQYF

d_call: -
v_call: TRBV5-1
j_call: TRBJ2-7
clone_size: -
cdr3_nt: TGCGCCAGCAGCCCATCGGCGGATTCCTACGAGCAGTACTTC
cdr3_aa: CASSPSADSYEQYF

d_call: TRBD2
v_call: TRBV6-2/TRBV6-3
j_call: TRBJ2-3
clone_size: -
cdr3_nt: TGTGCCAGCAGTTATCCTCGGGGGGGCCCCACAGATACGCAGTATTTT
cdr3_aa: CASSYPRGGPTDTQYF

d_call: -
v_call: TRBV4-1
j_call: TRBJ2-7
clone_size: -
cdr3_nt: TGCGCCAGCAGCCAAGAATATGGGCCGAGCTCCTACGAGCAGTACTTC
cdr3_aa: CASSQEYGPSSYEQYF

d_call: -
v_call: TRBV4-1
j_call: TRBJ1-6
clone_size: -
cdr3_nt: TGCGCCAGCAGCCACTCGCCCCCGGACAGTGCCGATTCACCCCTCCACTTT
cdr3_aa: CASSHSPPDSADSPLHF

d_call: -
v_call: TRBV5-1
j_call: TRBJ1-3
clone_size: -
cdr3_nt: TGCGCCAGCAGCTTGGGTGGCTTCTTCTATCAAGGGGACACCATATATTTT
cdr3_aa: CASSLGGFFYQGDTIYF

d_call: TRBD2
v_call: TRBV5-4
j_call: TRBJ2-1
clone_size: -
cdr3_nt: TGTGCCAGCAGCTCCCCGCGGGGCCCGGGACTAGCGGGGGGGGTTAATGAGCAGTTCTTC
cdr3_aa: CASSSPRGPGLAGGVNEQFF

d_call: -
v_call: TRBV5-6
j_call: TRBJ1-2
clone_size: -
cdr3_nt: TGTGCCAGCAGCTTGGATAGGGGGTCCTATGGCTACACCTTC
cdr3_aa: CASSLDRGSYGYTF

d_call: -
v_call: TRBV11-2
j_call: TRBJ1-6
clone_size: -
cdr3_nt: TGTGCCAGCAGCACAATTAATTCACCCCTCCACTTT
cdr3_aa: CASSTINSPLHF

d_call: -
v_call: TRBV7-8
j_call: TRBJ1-6
clone_size: -
cdr3_nt: TGTGCCAGCAGCCCTGGTAGGGGGTCTTTTAATTCACCCCTCCACTTT
cdr3_aa: CASSPGRGSFNSPLHF

d_call: -
v_call: TRBV7-2
j_call: TRBJ1-2
clone_size: -
cdr3_nt: TGTGCCAGCAGCCCAGGCGGGGGGGCGCTTGGCGGCTATGGCTACACCTTC
cdr3_aa: CASSPGGGALGGYGYTF

d_call: TRBD1
v_call: TRBV7-7
j_call: TRBJ2-7
clone_size: once
cdr3_nt: TGTGCTAGCAGCTCGAGGGACAGGGATTTCCACGAGCAGTACTTC
cdr3_aa: CASSSRDRDFHEQYF

d_call: -
v_call: TRBV14
j_call: TRBJ2-3
clone_size: -
cdr3_nt: TGTGCCAGCAGCCACCTAAGAAACACAGATACGCAGTATTTT
cdr3_aa: CASSHLRNTDTQYF

d_call: -
v_call: TRBV7-9
j_call: TRBJ1-1
clone_size: -
cdr3_nt: TGTGCCAGCAGCCCGGCCCTGACTTCGCCGCCTTTCTTT
cdr3_aa: CASSPALTSPPFF

d_call: -
v_call: TRBV7-8
j_call: TRBJ1-4
clone_size: -
cdr3_nt: TGTGCCAGCAGCTTAGGGGGGACGGGGGAAAAACTGTTTTTT
cdr3_aa: CASSLGGTGEKLFF

d_call: TRBD1
v_call: TRBV18
j_call: TRBJ1-1
clone_size: -
cdr3_nt: TGTGCCAGCTCCCAGGGGGCTGAGTGGACTGAAGCTTTCTTT
cdr3_aa: CASSQGAEWTEAFF

d_call: -
v_call: TRBV15
j_call: TRBJ2-5
clone_size: -
cdr3_nt: TGTGCCACCAGCAGAGAGGATTGGGAGACCCAGTACTTC
cdr3_aa: CATSREDWETQYF

d_call: TRBD2
v_call: TRBV19
j_call: TRBJ2-3
clone_size: -
cdr3_nt: TGTGCCAGTAGTATGGGTGGACTAGTCCCCCCAGATACGCAGTATTTT
cdr3_aa: CASSMGGLVPPDTQYF

d_call: -
v_call: TRBV5-1
j_call: TRBJ2-6
clone_size: -
cdr3_nt: TGCGCCAGCAGTTTCGGACCACAGGGAACTGGGGCCAACGTCCTGACTTTC
cdr3_aa: CASSFGPQGTGANVLTF

d_call: -
v_call: TRBV6-1
j_call: TRBJ2-7
clone_size: -
cdr3_nt: TGTGCCAGCAGTGAACCGGGCTACGAGCAGTACTTC
cdr3_aa: CASSEPGYEQYF

d_call: -
v_call: TRBV5-6
j_call: TRBJ1-2
clone_size: -
cdr3_nt: TGTGCCAGCAGCTTGGTCAGGATCGGTGGCTACACCTTC
cdr3_aa: CASSLVRIGGYTF

d_call: TRBD2
v_call: TRBV28
j_call: TRBJ2-7
clone_size: -
cdr3_nt: TGTGCCAGCAAGTCCCCAGCGGGAGGGAGCTACGAGCAGTACTTC
cdr3_aa: CASKSPAGGSYEQYF